This TCR beta chain was captured by sequencing in a study of cytomegalovirus exposure and HLA in healthy donors (dated by TCRdb to 2016 to 2017). Context from the whole study: According to an earlier analysis of several hundred of the donors, about 179 million T cells yielded over 90 million unique TCR beta sequences and 276 Gb of sequence data. Approximately 310 gigabases of sequencing data and approximately 85 million unique TCR sequences were included in an early release covering 550 to 650 HLA-typed donors. The genetic ancestry cluster associated with self-reported Caucasian donors included approximately 85% of the approximately 400 genotyped donors. The study aimed to test whether signatures of past pathogen exposure could be identified by cataloging public T cell receptors. The study used immunosequencing to profile the T cell repertoires of several hundred subjects and linked those repertoires to cytomegalovirus serostatus. Along with the approximately 700-subject first cohort, a separate validation cohort of 120 different subjects was used. To predict cytomegalovirus infection status, the study combined high-throughput TCR immunosequencing, statistical association of individual TCRs with disease status, and machine learning. A later analysis re-examined previously published TCR beta repertoires from about 670 donors and added high-resolution HLA genotyping to investigate patterns of TCR occurrence. The later analysis used no new phenotypic data to find candidate immune exposures, relying instead on TCR beta sequences and their occurrence across donors. In an earlier analysis of roughly 580 of the donors, high-throughput TCR beta sequencing was used to judge whether each TCR beta V gene segment behaved as functional or pseudogenic. Alongside the repertoire data, information on donor age, sex, ethnicity and CMV serostatus was compiled. A later genetic analysis took genome-wide SNP genotypes for about 55% of the roughly 670 donors and used that subset as a discovery cohort. All discovery cohort repertoires had been generated on a single sequencing platform. Both class I and class II loci were covered by HLA typing, at four-digit resolution. The number of typed donors differed by locus: 629-630 for A, B, C, DRB1 and DQB1; approximately 530 for DQA1; some 590 for DPA1; and around 450 for DPB1. A handful of DR-DQ haplotypes were handled as single units for association and clustering because linkage in the cohort was strong. Among roughly 400 genotyped donors of the cohort, an average of around 240,000 unique TCR beta nucleotide sequences were sequenced per donor, around a sixth of them non-productive.

Libraries came from the immunoSEQ multiplex PCR assay. For the multiplex PCR, a mixture combining 60 forward primers for TCR Vbeta segments and 13 reverse primers for TCR Jbeta segments was used. A multiplex PCR assay on genomic DNA amplified the CDR3 region of rearranged TCR beta genes. The amplified TCR beta libraries were sequenced on the Illumina HiSeq System as 87-base-pair reads. From the authors' description of their analysis: A later analysis tallied tens of millions of unique TCR beta chains across the 650 to 750 repertoires, and about 10 million of those chains were shared by two or more donors. Raw reads were error-corrected and collapsed into unique sequences by a nearest-neighbor algorithm in which closely related sequences were merged to remove PCR and sequencing errors. V, D and J gene segments were assigned by aligning CDR3 sequences to IMGT reference sequences. For a sequence to be retained, at least a six-nucleotide match to both a V gene segment and a J gene segment was required. Rearrangements were called productive when the CDR3 lacked stop codons and stayed in frame with V and J; all others were non-productive. Following IMGT convention, CDR3 was defined as the stretch from the second conserved V-encoded cysteine to the conserved J-encoded phenylalanine. Sequences without an unambiguous match to a single V gene segment were excluded from the earlier analysis of 450 to 750 of the donors. In an earlier analysis of roughly 600 of the donors, a V segment was called functional when productive rearrangements were above 56.7%, and segregating when the standard deviation between donors exceeded 5%. To diagnose cytomegalovirus status from the catalog of TCR beta chain sequences, a statistical classification framework was built. V and J gene assignment, in a later analysis, came from comparing TCR nucleotide sequences with IMGT/GENE-DB human TR gene sequences. Using the TCRdist pipeline, a later analysis assigned CDR3 sequences along with most-parsimonious VDJ recombination scenarios. In a later analysis, every TCR beta chain was defined by the combination of its CDR3 amino acid sequence and its V-gene family, and reads without a unique V-gene family were dropped. As a way to deal with suspected cross-contamination and a sequencing artifact, a later analysis dropped 450 to 600 nucleotide sequences that were highly shared and had low generation probability. In a later analysis, a clonal expansion index for each public chain was calculated from normalized within-repertoire ranks of inferred template counts. A later analysis computed generation probabilities with a VDJ recombination model fitted to out-of-frame rearrangements, and checked the results against IGoR. Hypergeometric tests were used in a later analysis to score TCR-TCR, TCR-HLA and TCR-CMV co-occurrence, with a repertoire-size bias correction applied to the TCR pairs. False discovery rates were estimated in a later analysis by permuting HLA or CMV assignments 20 times. In a later analysis, co-occurring TCRs were grouped using DBSCAN, with TCRdist sequence similarity added in when clustering inside HLA-allele-positive subsets. Co-occurrence clustering excluded repertoires with fewer than 30,000 or more than 120,000 public chains, plus five with anomalous nucleotide sharing. TCRdb retrieved this table from immuneACCESS and kept in-frame rearrangements only. Not all clones are present; in checked studies, unresolved V genes account for under half, and no reason is known for the remainder. V and J calls and clone size follow that table, whereas D and trimming were derived from the DNA. In this sample the table shows around 100,000 clones, 70% of which occur a single time. The ten largest account for 11% of the sample.

The germline V gene yields MDHEN for CDR1 and SYDVKM for CDR2. Unmatched junction bases come to 8, with V trimmed by 8 bases and J by 2 bases. The CDR3 measures 14 amino acids from cysteine to phenylalanine. Solely the CDR3 DNA is kept, with 42 bases framed from the first base. About this clone itself: The antigen it binds to is not known. Base qualities are not at hand, and no much larger clone is one base apart.

The paper's findings and limits, for the study overall: Linkage disequilibrium might explain the correlated functional status among segregating V segments, but an unknown experimental factor could not be ruled out. The authors suggested that the approach could potentially be generalized to other disease states and immunological phenotypes. V-gene and J-gene trimming of TCR beta chains was associated with a missense DCLRE1C variant in a later genetic analysis, and the association was replicated in an independent cohort. Because HLA typing was missing for some donors at each locus, association tests included only the typed subset. In a later analysis, several top co-occurrence clusters were reported to appear linked to parvovirus B19, influenza, CMV and Epstein-Barr virus. Across donors, most TCR sequences were observed very rarely, whereas some public TCRs were present in many individuals. A group of highly shared sequence variants was considered likely to be a technical artifact of the sequencing pipeline. Compared with equally common non-associated chains, HLA-associated TCR beta chains in a later analysis were more clonally expanded and had lower generation probabilities. Sequencing depth was assumed to be roughly uniform across donors in the presence/absence analyses, though that assumption may not hold. When HLA alleles, especially DR and DQ, strongly co-occurred, attributing TCR associations to individual alleles was difficult. Because counts were too low, around 17 rarely observed V segments, including chromosome 9 orphons, were left out of the earlier analysis of roughly 600 of the donors. A further reported finding was that TCR beta sequences accurately predicted the HLA-A and HLA-B alleles for most subjects in the first cohort. A later analysis found that most CMV-associated TCR beta chains appeared HLA-restricted, with HLA associations seemingly driven largely by CMV exposure. This cohort had only TCR beta chains sequenced, and the lack of alpha or paired-chain data limited which features could be detected. In vitro tests confirmed that a few of the cytomegalovirus-associated TCR beta chains recognize cytomegalovirus antigens. In an earlier analysis of about 550 of the donors, most TCR beta V segments were observed in productive rearrangements about 87% or about 30% of the time, broadly matching IMGT annotations. At a false discovery rate of 0.05, a later analysis linked fewer than 20,000 TCR beta sequences to specific HLA alleles. A total of some 180 TCR beta chains were listed by the study as associated with cytomegalovirus. According to a later genetic analysis, donors in an Asian-associated ancestry cluster had fewer N-insertions in productive TCRs than the approximately 670-donor mean. A later analysis found that TCR association rates varied across HLA loci, with DRB1 alleles showing the most associated TCRs and HLA-C alleles the fewest. CMV serostatus was the only immune exposure information available for the cohort. Because the 87-base-pair reads could not distinguish some IMGT-functional V segments, including TRBV6-2 and TRBV6-3, those segments were excluded. The classifier was reported to diagnose cytomegalovirus status with high specificity and sensitivity in both the original and validation cohorts.

In total, approximately 610 healthy bone marrow donors made up the cohort. Cohort members were all nominally healthy when sampled, although unrecorded immune exposures were likely present. The donor was CMV seropositive and belonged to the group of 250 to 300 seropositive cohort members. Every donor gave a peripheral blood sample, and the peripheral blood mononuclear cells from that sample were used for TCR beta sequencing. Genomic DNA was extracted from the blood cell samples with the Qiagen DNeasy Blood Extraction Kit. The sequencing sample was made of PBMCs. The rearranged chain carries TRBV28 and TRBJ1-2; 7 of the junction bases match TRBD1. The source of this sequence is a man in his forties in good health and CMV-seropositive. CDR3 loop: CASGGTGVNYGYTF. Here is the DNA: TGTGCCAGCGGGGGTACAGGGGTAAACTATGGCTACACCTTC.